Here is one TCR beta chain with its context. This specimen belongs to a study of blood T cell repertoires in COVID-19. Study-level information: The analysed material was cDNA or gDNA that came from T cells, B-cell-depleted T cells, or PBMCs.

TCRdb's copy holds only in-frame clones and misses some; the assay was immunoSEQ multiplex PCR. The table records 150,000 to 160,000 clones, 65% to 90% of them present only once. Seattle patients were enrolled during active infection and followed longitudinally. V was pared by 5 bases and J by 2 bases, with 10 bases of the junction left unmatched. The germline V gene has CDR1 SEHNR and CDR2 FQNEAQ (reference sequence). This CDR3 spans 16 amino acids. The TCR comes from an older woman with COVID-19, enrolled during active disease. The sequenced sample was peripheral blood. The chain links TRBV7-9 to TRBJ2-7; TRBD1 matches 9 bases. The CDR3: CASSGQQGAWAYEQYF. Written as DNA, the CDR3 is TGTGCCAGCAGCGGACAACAGGGGGCGTGGGCCTACGAGCAGTACTTC.